This T cell receptor beta chain appears in the sequencing data of a study of blood T cell repertoires in COVID-19. Study background: COVID-19 samples collected from the United States, Italy and Spain covered acute and convalescent phases.

The V gene lost 4 bases and the J gene lost 4 bases, with 7 bases spanning the gap. The CDR3 has 12 residues. This clone was found a few times. This specimen includes other DNA sequences encoding the same CDR3. TCRdb keeps only in-frame clones here, not all; method: immunoSEQ multiplex PCR. The sample has 100,000 to 150,000 clones, about 83% seen once. V and J are TRBV12-3 or TRBV12-4 and TRBJ1-2; no clear D gene. Sequences were obtained from peripheral blood. This TCR derives from a human donor in a cohort sampled during active COVID-19. CDR3 loop: CASSSTGYGYTF. As DNA, the CDR3 is TGTGCCAGCAGTTCGACGGGCTATGGCTACACCTTC.